The 30 T cell receptor beta chains presented below share a single source sample, sequenced in a study of early T cells in non-severe SARS-CoV-2 infection. TCRdb passed the 5' RACE reads through MiXCR, listing each CDR3 protein once. There are tens of thousands of distinct CDR3 sequences in the sample; 8% occur only once, and 9.4% lies in the top ten. Source material: whole blood. These receptors were taken from an adult who was a healthcare worker with PCR-confirmed SARS-CoV-2 infection or an uninfected control (not recorded which).

Ten or more counts support this clonotype. This chain joins TRBV30 and TRBJ2-1; 9 nucleotides align to TRBD2. Losses at the gene ends were 4 bases for V and 4 bases for J; bases not matched to a gene: 11. Germline V gene sequence: CDR1 GTSNPN, CDR2 SVGIG (reference sequence). The CDR3 is made up of 16 amino acids. Here the CDR3 DNA reads TGTGCCTGGATTGGGGCTAGCGGGAAGGTATACAATGAGCAGTTCTTC. Protein product: CAWIGASGKVYNEQFF.

This chain connects TRBV7-2 to TRBJ1-3; D is unresolved. CDR3 length equals 15 residues. V was pared by 5 bases and J by 0 bases, with 11 bases between. Per the germline V gene, CDR1 is SGHTA and CDR2 is FQGNSA. The CDR3 is CASSPMSSSGNTIYF. The DNA of the CDR3 is TGTGCCAGCAGCCCCATGTCTAGCTCTGGAAACACCATATATTTT. Based on the CDR3 plus reference TRBV7-2 and TRBJ1-3, the full variable domain is GAGVSQSPSNKVTEKGKDVELRCDPISGHTALYWYRQSLGQGLEFLIYFQGNSAPDKSGLPSDRFSAERTGGSVSTLTIQRTQQEDSAVYLCASSPMSSSGNTIYFGEGSWLTVV.

This clonotype showed up many times. The V and J genes are TRBV7-8 and TRBJ1-3; tentatively, D is TRBD1 (6 bases). Looked up from germline, CDR1 is SGHVS and CDR2 is FQNEAQ. The CDR3 contains 17 residues. Trimming removed 5 bases from V and 0 bases from J, with 17 bases in between. CDR3 residues: CASSLLQGHFSGNTIYF. CDR3 DNA: TGTGCCAGCAGCCTCCTACAGGGACACTTCTCTGGAAACACCATATATTTT.

In the case of this clonotype: This may be a read error, as it is one base from a much larger clone. The chain uses TRBV20-1 and TRBJ1-2, with D unresolved. CDR3 size: 12 residues. V lost 3 bases, J lost 3 bases, and 8 bases lay in between. Per germline, CDR1 DFQATT and CDR2 SNEGSKA (reference sequence). In DNA form, the CDR3 reads TGCAGTGCTAGTCCCATCCACTATGGCTACACCTTC. Its protein product is CSASPIHYGYTF.

The gene calls are TRBV19 and TRBJ2-2, with D uncertain. In germline, CDR1 is LNHDA, CDR2 SQIVND (reference sequence). The germline V and J ends were trimmed by 5 bases and 1 base, with 8 bases remaining between them. This CDR3 is built from 14 residues. CDR3: CASSDTLNTGELFF. DNA for the CDR3: TGTGCCAGTAGTGACACATTGAACACCGGGGAGCTGTTTTTT.

This clonotype was seen only a few times. The J gene is TRBJ2-3, the V gene TRBV29-1; D ambiguous. In germline, CDR1 is SQVTM, CDR2 ANQGSEA. This CDR3 contains 15 residues. The V end was cut by 2 bases, the J end by 5 bases, with 17 bases between. The DNA for the CDR3 is TGCAGCGTTGAACTGGAAAATCAAGAATTAGATACGCAGTATTTT. Translating gives CSVELENQELDTQYF.

This clonotype has just a few counts. The genes are TRBV20-1 and TRBJ2-2; D remains ambiguous. Between the trimmed V and J ends, which lost 0 bases and 2 bases, there was a span of 13 bases. Germline values: CDR1 DFQATT, CDR2 SNEGSKA (reference sequence). This CDR3 contains 16 residues. CDR3 protein: CSARDRGQENTGELFF. Here the CDR3 DNA reads TGCAGTGCTAGAGATAGAGGCCAGGAAAACACCGGGGAGCTGTTTTTT.

This chain links TRBV12-3 or TRBV12-4 with TRBJ1-1; unclear D gene. This CDR3 contains 13 residues. Trimming cost V 5 bases and J 8 bases, with 15 bases left between them. CDR3 region: CASSPRPGREAFF. CDR3 bases: TGTGCCAGCAGTCCCCGGCCTGGCAGAGAAGCTTTCTTT.

This clonotype has a count of ten or more. The V gene is TRBV7-9, the J gene TRBJ2-7; D remains unclear. This CDR3 comprises 13 residues. Trimming removed 0 bases at V and 3 bases at J, with 6 bases between. Germline loops: CDR1 SEHNR, CDR2 FQNEAQ (reference sequence). Here the CDR3 reads CASSLAPYYEQYF. CDR3 nucleotides: TGTGCCAGCAGCTTAGCCCCCTACTACGAGCAGTACTTC.

This clonotype has at least ten counts. This chain joins TRBV29-1 and TRBJ2-7, with D hard to call. The CDR3 totals 11 residues. V lost 3 bases to trimming and J lost 4 bases, with 7 bases between them. CDR1 and CDR2 from the germline V gene are SQVTM and ANQGSEA. CDR3 protein: CSVDVGYEQYF. The CDR3 DNA reads as TGCAGCGTTGATGTCGGATACGAGCAGTACTTC.

This clonotype was recorded many times. The chain combines TRBV20-1 with TRBJ2-6, with TRBD2 as a possible D gene (6 bases). Germline V gene lookup returns CDR1 DFQATT and CDR2 SNEGSKA (reference sequence). The CDR3 has 15 amino acids. Trimming shortened V by 2 bases and J by 2 bases, and 10 bases separated the two germline ends. The CDR3 bases are TGCAGTGCTAGAAAGTGGGGGGCTGGGGCCAACGTCCTGACTTTC. It is translated as CSARKWGAGANVLTF.

This clonotype has only a few counts. This sequence joins TRBV20-1 and TRBJ1-1, with 7 positions matching TRBD1. The germline gives CDR1 DFQATT, CDR2 SNEGSKA (reference sequence). V shed 2 bases, J shed 0 bases, and the junction held 3 bases outside the gene matches. The CDR3 is 14 amino acids. CDR3 nucleotides: TGCAGTGCTAGACGAACAGGGGTGAACACTGAAGCTTTCTTT. This codes for CSARRTGVNTEAFF.

There are many counts of this clonotype. The chain joins TRBV12-3 or TRBV12-4 to TRBJ2-3, with TRBD1 matching 7 bases. CDR3 length: 16 amino acids. V lost 7 bases to trimming and J lost 1 base; unmatched junction nucleotides: 11. CDR3 loop: CASTVGGMPGTDTQYF. CDR3 DNA: TGTGCCAGCACCGTAGGGGGCATGCCGGGCACAGATACGCAGTATTTT.

The chain carries TRBV12-3 or TRBV12-4 and TRBJ1-1, with D uncertain. Trimming stripped 3 bases from V and 0 bases from J, with 11 bases between. The CDR3 contains 15 residues. The DNA of the CDR3 is TGTGCCAGCAGTTTTTCTGGGCTCATGAACACTGAAGCTTTCTTT. It is translated as CASSFSGLMNTEAFF.

This clonotype has only a few counts. CDR3 sequence: CASSLRGVNTGELFF. For the CDR3, the DNA is TGTGCCAGCAGCTTGCGGGGCGTGAACACCGGGGAGCTGTTTTTT. The rearrangement uses TRBV5-6 and TRBJ2-2; tentatively, D is TRBD1 or TRBD2 (5 bases each). The CDR3 consists of 15 residues. Per germline, CDR1 SGHDT and CDR2 YYEEEE. V lost 1 base and J 1 base, leaving 8 bases between the germline ends.

The table lists this clonotype with many counts. The CDR3 loop is CATSDYRAGGTDTQYF. The CDR3 coding sequence is TGTGCCACCAGTGATTACAGGGCGGGGGGCACAGATACGCAGTATTTT. The chain is built from TRBV24-1 and TRBJ2-3; possible D gene TRBD2, 7 bases. CDR1 and CDR2 from the germline V gene are KGHDR and SFDVKD. Trimming removed 2 bases from V and 1 base from J, with 12 bases in between. CDR3 length equals 16 residues.

This clonotype has more than one count but fewer than ten. The CDR3 loop reads CASSFGHSEAFF. CDR3 nucleotides: TGTGCCAGCAGCTTCGGGCACTCTGAAGCTTTCTTT. This rearrangement joins TRBV11-2 to TRBJ1-1; D is undetermined. The CDR3 sequence is 12 residues long. V was trimmed by 3 bases and J by 6 bases, leaving 8 bases between them. Germline CDR1 and CDR2: SGHAT and FQNNGV.

This clonotype was picked up many times. This chain links TRBV12-3 or TRBV12-4 with TRBJ1-3; 7 bases map to TRBD1. Germline trimming cut 10 bases from V and 3 bases from J; bases unmatched to any gene: 6. This CDR3 contains 13 residues. DNA for the CDR3: TGTGCCAACACACAGGGGTTTGGAAACACCATATATTTT. Translated: CANTQGFGNTIYF.

This clonotype was observed at least ten times. At one end, the junction sequence differs from germline, possibly due to a read error. V usage is TRBV11-2 and J usage is TRBJ1-1; TRBD1 agrees at 8 bases. This CDR3 comprises 16 residues. The germline gives CDR1 SGHAT, CDR2 FQNNGV. This CDR3 is CASSLPPQGGNSEAFF. The CDR3 DNA reads TGTGCCAGCAGCTTACCACCACAGGGGGGGAACTCTGAAGCTTTCTTT. The variable domain in full, completed from reference TRBV11-2 and TRBJ1-1, reads EAGVAQSPRYKIIEKRQSVAFWCNPISGHATLYWYQQILGQGPKLLIQFQNNGVVDDSQLPKDRFSAERLKGVDSTLKIQPAKLEDSAVYLCASSLPPQGGNSEAFFGQGTRLTVV.

This clonotype showed up just a few times. A read error is possible here, since a much larger clone lies one base away. In nucleotides, the CDR3 is TGTGCCAGCGGAACAGGGGTCCTATCCCCGGATACGCAGTATTTT. This codes for CASGTGVLSPDTQYF. This rearrangement joins TRBV2 to TRBJ2-3; 7 bases line up with TRBD1. Germline V gives CDR1 SNHLY, CDR2 FYNNEI. V was clipped by 8 bases and J by 6 bases; unmatched bases: 14. CDR3 length: 15 residues.

This clonotype was counted only a few times. The chain joins TRBV12-3 or TRBV12-4 to TRBJ2-7; 8 bases agree with TRBD1. This CDR3 has 17 residues. The J segment lost 0 bases and the V segment lost 5 bases, leaving 12 bases of the junction unmatched. Here the CDR3 reads CASSLRPGQATSYEQYF. The CDR3 DNA sequence: TGTGCCAGCAGTCTACGTCCGGGACAGGCGACCTCCTACGAGCAGTACTTC.

At least ten counts were recorded for this clonotype. V gene TRBV19 combines with J gene TRBJ1-1; a weak D match, TRBD1 (6 bases). The ends were cut back, 3 bases at V and 1 base at J, with 12 bases in the middle. The CDR3 consists of 15 residues. Germline CDR1 is LNHDA and CDR2 is SQIVND (reference sequence). The CDR3 DNA reads as TGTGCCAGTAGTATCGGGGGGCGGTCGAACACTGAAGCTTTCTTT. It is translated as CASSIGGRSNTEAFF.

This clonotype has more than one count but fewer than ten. The chain carries TRBV3-1 and TRBJ2-3, with D uncertain. CDR3 length equals 14 residues. CDR1 and CDR2 (germline): LGHDT, YNNKEL (reference sequence). Trimming left V 0 bases short and J 7 bases short, with 11 bases between. CDR3 sequence reads: CASSQDHARHTQYF. The CDR3 coding sequence is TGTGCCAGCAGCCAAGATCACGCGAGGCATACGCAGTATTTT.

This chain connects TRBV6-4 to TRBJ2-3; D assignment may be TRBD1 or TRBD2 (5 bases each). V lost 4 bases and J lost 0, with 5 bases in between. The CDR3 spans 13 residues. Germline CDR1 MRHNA, CDR2 SNTAGT. CDR3 coding DNA: TGTGCCAGCAGTGGGGACAGCACAGATACGCAGTATTTT. It codes for CASSGDSTDTQYF.

There are many counts of this clonotype. The V and J genes are TRBV7-2 and TRBJ1-2, with 9 bases aligning to TRBD1. The germline V gene encodes CDR1 SGHTA and CDR2 FQGNSA. Unmatched junction bases numbered 7, after V lost 1 base and J lost 4 bases. The CDR3 length is 16 residues. CDR3 in DNA: TGTGCCAGCAGCTTAGTTACAGGGGGCAGGAGCTATGGCTACACCTTC. Its protein is CASSLVTGGRSYGYTF.

V is TRBV6-5 and J is TRBJ2-2, with a possible D match to TRBD2 (6 bases). Trimming pared 5 bases from V and 6 bases from J, leaving 16 bases between. Germline lookup yields CDR1 MNHEY and CDR2 SVGAGI. This CDR3 comprises 15 residues. CDR3 loop: CASSPGLAWAGELFF. The CDR3 nucleotides read TGTGCCAGCAGTCCCGGGCTAGCGTGGGCCGGGGAGCTGTTTTTT.

The sample holds a few counts of this clonotype. The rearrangement joins TRBV12-5 to TRBJ1-6; no firm D call. Trimming removed 1 base at V and 8 bases at J, with 3 bases between. CDR1 is LGHNT and CDR2 is FRNRAP in the germline V gene. This CDR3 spans 12 amino acids. The CDR3 DNA sequence: TGTGCTAGTGGTTTGGAAGATTCACCCCTCCACTTT. Its protein is CASGLEDSPLHF.

This clonotype was counted ten times or more. This sequence joins TRBV7-8 and TRBJ2-2; D possibly uses TRBD1 or TRBD2 (5 bases each). Trimming cost V 3 bases and J 6 bases, with 26 bases left between them. Looked up from germline, CDR1 is SGHVS and CDR2 is FQNEAQ. The CDR3 has 19 residues. This CDR3 is CASSLLGGLQPRGPGELFF. DNA for the CDR3: TGTGCCAGCAGCTTGTTGGGCGGGCTCCAACCGAGGGGCCCCGGGGAGCTGTTTTTT.

As to this clonotype: An end of the junction does not agree with germline; a read error may underlie this. The chain has TRBV25-1 and TRBJ2-3, with D perhaps matching TRBD1 (5 bases). The length of the CDR3 is 16 residues. Germline V CDR1 and CDR2: MGHDK, SYGVNS. The CDR3 reads CASGEYGRASTDTQYF. The DNA for the CDR3 is TGTGCCAGCGGTGAATATGGCAGGGCTAGCACAGATACGCAGTATTTT. The complete variable domain, with remaining parts taken from reference TRBV25-1 and TRBJ2-3, reads EADIYQTPRYLVIGTGKKITLECSQTMGHDKMYWYQQDPGMELHLIHYSYGVNSTEKGDLSSESTVSRIRTEHFPLTLESARPSHTSQYLCASGEYGRASTDTQYFGPGTRLTVL.

A few counts support this clonotype. The genes are TRBV5-1 and TRBJ1-1; D remains unclear. Trimming stripped 0 bases from V and 0 bases from J, with 9 bases between. CDR3 size: 15 residues. CDR1 and CDR2 from the germline V gene are SGHRS and YFSETQ. In DNA form, the CDR3 reads TGCGCCAGCAGCTTGGTATCTGGGGTGAACACTGAAGCTTTCTTT. Translation: CASSLVSGVNTEAFF.